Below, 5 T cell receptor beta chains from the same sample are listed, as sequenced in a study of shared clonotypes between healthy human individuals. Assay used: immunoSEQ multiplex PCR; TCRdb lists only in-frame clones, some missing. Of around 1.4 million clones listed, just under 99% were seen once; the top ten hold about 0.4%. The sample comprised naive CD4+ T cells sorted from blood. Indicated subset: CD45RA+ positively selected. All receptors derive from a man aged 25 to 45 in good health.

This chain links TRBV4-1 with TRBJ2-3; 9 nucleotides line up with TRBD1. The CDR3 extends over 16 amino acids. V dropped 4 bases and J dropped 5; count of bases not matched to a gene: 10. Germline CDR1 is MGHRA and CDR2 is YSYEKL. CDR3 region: CASSRSQGAIGDTQYF. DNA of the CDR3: TGCGCCAGCAGCCGTTCACAGGGGGCGATTGGAGATACGCAGTATTTT.

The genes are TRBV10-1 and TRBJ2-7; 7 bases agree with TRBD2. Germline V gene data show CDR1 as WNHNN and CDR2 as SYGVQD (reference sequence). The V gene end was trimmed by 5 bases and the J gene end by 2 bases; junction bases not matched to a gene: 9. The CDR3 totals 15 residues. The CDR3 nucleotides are TGCGCCAGCAGTCCCACTGTAGCGGGTGCCTACGAGCAGTACTTC. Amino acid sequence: CASSPTVAGAYEQYF.

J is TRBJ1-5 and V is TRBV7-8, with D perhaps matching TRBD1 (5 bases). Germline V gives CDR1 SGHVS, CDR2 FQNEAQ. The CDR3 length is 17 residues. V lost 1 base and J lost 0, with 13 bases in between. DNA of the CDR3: TGTGCCAGCAGCTTAGAGCCAGGGTACGGTAGCAATCAGCCCCAGCATTTT. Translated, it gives CASSLEPGYGSNQPQHF. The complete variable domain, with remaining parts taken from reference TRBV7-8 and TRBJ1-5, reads GAGVSQSPRYKVAKRGQDVALRCDPISGHVSLFWYQQALGQGPEFLTYFQNEAQLDKSGLPSDRFFAERPEGSVSTLKIQRTQQEDSAVYLCASSLEPGYGSNQPQHFGDGTRLSIL.

CDR3 DNA: TGTGCCAGCAGCGACCTAACTAGCGCTTCCTACGAGCAGTACTTC. This encodes CASSDLTSASYEQYF. J is TRBJ2-7 and V is TRBV5-4; 7 nucleotides match TRBD2. V lost 4 bases and J lost 1; bases outside the gene matches: 8. CDR3 size: 15 residues. The germline gives CDR1 SGHNT, CDR2 YYREEE (reference sequence).

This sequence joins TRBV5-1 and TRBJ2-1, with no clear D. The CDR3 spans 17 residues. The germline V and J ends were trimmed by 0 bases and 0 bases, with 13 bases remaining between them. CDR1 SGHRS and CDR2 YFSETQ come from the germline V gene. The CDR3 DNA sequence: TGCGCCAGCAGCTTGGTTGGCAGAGTCAGCTCCTACAATGAGCAGTTCTTC. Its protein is CASSLVGRVSSYNEQFF.